This is a list of T cell receptor beta chains from one sample in a study of early T cells in non-severe SARS-CoV-2 infection. TCRdb processed the 5' RACE reads anew with MiXCR; each CDR3 protein has one entry. Among about 45,000 distinct CDR3 sequences listed, 9.5% to 13% were seen once. The specimen sequenced was whole blood. These receptors originate from an adult who was a healthcare worker with PCR-confirmed SARS-CoV-2 infection or an uninfected control (not recorded which). Both conserved end residues are part of each CDR3. The order of the fields is clone size, V gene, D gene, J gene, CDR3 protein, CDR3 DNA. D genes are given only for firm matches. The size entry is marked missing in some rows and otherwise reads once, few, many or a size class.

>-|TRBV11-2|TRBD2|TRBJ2-7
CASSIPGLAVYEQYF
TGTGCCAGCAGCATCCCGGGACTAGCAGTCTACGAGCAGTACTTC
>-|TRBV9|-|TRBJ2-2
CASSVTEGTGELFF
TGTGCCAGCAGCGTGACGGAGGGCACCGGGGAGCTGTTTTTT
>many|TRBV7-9|TRBD1|TRBJ1-4
CASSLEQGPFLEKLFF
TGTGCCAGCAGCTTAGAACAGGGGCCTTTTTTGGAAAAACTGTTTTTT
>many|TRBV7-9|-|TRBJ1-2
CASSSKLRIGYGYTF
TGTGCCAGCAGCTCAAAACTGAGAATCGGCTATGGCTACACCTTC
>many|TRBV5-5|-|TRBJ2-4
CASSLDPGTEAKNIQYF
TGTGCCAGCAGCTTGGATCCGGGGACCGAAGCCAAAAACATTCAGTACTTC
>medium-sized|TRBV6-5|-|TRBJ1-2
CASSYGSQFGYTF
TGTGCCAGCAGTTACGGTAGTCAGTTTGGCTACACCTTC
>-|TRBV12-3/TRBV12-4|-|TRBJ1-1
CASSPGGTTSDF
TGTGCCAGCAGCCCTGGAGGGACGACATCAGATTTT
>-|TRBV9|-|TRBJ1-1
CASSDQMGRLEAFF
TGTGCCAGCTCGGACCAAATGGGGAGGCTTGAAGCTTTCTTT
>many|TRBV29-1|-|TRBJ2-2
CSVVVGPDTGELFF
TGCAGCGTTGTGGTGGGACCTGACACCGGGGAGCTGTTTTTT
>many|TRBV12-3/TRBV12-4|TRBD1|TRBJ1-1
CASRPTGGLTEAFF
TGTGCCAGCAGACCGACAGGGGGCCTAACTGAAGCTTTCTTT
>many|TRBV7-2|-|TRBJ2-3
CALRGTNPTDTQYF
TGTGCCCTAAGGGGGACCAACCCCACAGATACGCAGTATTTT
>-|TRBV5-1|TRBD2|TRBJ2-1
CASSFQWTRVDNEQFF
TGCGCCAGCAGCTTCCAATGGACTAGGGTCGACAATGAGCAGTTCTTC
>few|TRBV7-9|-|TRBJ1-2
CASSLEAGDVGYTF
TGTGCCAGCAGCTTAGAGGCAGGGGATGTTGGCTACACCTTC
>many|TRBV6-2/TRBV6-3|TRBD1|TRBJ1-1
CASSYLGQGRSVTEAFF
TGTGCCAGCAGTTACTTGGGACAGGGACGGTCAGTAACTGAAGCTTTCTTT
>-|TRBV28|-|TRBJ1-1
CASSIRNVEAFF
TGTGCCAGCAGTATTCGAAACGTTGAAGCTTTCTTT
>many|TRBV7-2|-|TRBJ2-1
CASSLFSSANNEQFF
TGTGCCAGCAGCTTATTTAGCTCAGCGAACAATGAGCAGTTCTTC
>few|TRBV7-2|-|TRBJ2-3
CASSLETTGGQYF
TGTGCCAGCAGCTTGGAAACCACTGGTGGGCAGTATTTT
>many|TRBV6-2/TRBV6-3|-|TRBJ1-1
CASSRGMNTEAFF
TGTGCCAGCAGTCGTGGGATGAACACTGAAGCTTTCTTT
>-|TRBV7-9|TRBD2|TRBJ2-7
CASSLGVAGVDKYEQYF
TGTGCCAGCAGCTTGGGGGTAGCGGGAGTCGATAAGTACGAGCAGTACTTC
>-|TRBV6-2/TRBV6-3|-|TRBJ1-1
CASSRLSTEAFF
TGTGCCAGCAGTCGACTGAGCACTGAAGCTTTCTTT
>few|TRBV4-1|-|TRBJ2-7
CASSQAGAPYEQYF
TGCGCCAGCAGCCAAGCGGGGGCCCCCTACGAGCAGTACTTC
>-|TRBV27|-|TRBJ2-1
CASRTAAYNEQFF
TGTGCCAGCAGAACCGCCGCGTACAATGAGCAGTTCTTC
>-|TRBV28|-|TRBJ2-7
CASSGQSKGGYEQYF
TGTGCCAGCAGCGGACAGTCTAAGGGAGGTTACGAGCAGTACTTC
>many|TRBV10-2|-|TRBJ2-1
CASTRGRGTPSYNEQFF
TGCGCCAGCACCAGAGGTAGGGGGACACCCTCCTACAATGAGCAGTTCTTC
>-|TRBV20-1|-|TRBJ2-3
CSASPSAGTDTQYF
TGCAGTGCTAGCCCCTCCGCTGGCACAGATACGCAGTATTTT
>few|TRBV2|-|TRBJ2-3
CASSEAWDRRDTQYF
TGTGCCAGCAGTGAAGCTTGGGACCGCAGAGATACGCAGTATTTT
>-|TRBV7-9|-|TRBJ1-3
CASSPSAGNTIYF
TGTGCCAGCAGCCCAAGTGCTGGAAACACCATATATTTT
>many|TRBV6-1|-|TRBJ1-6
CASSEVGSNNSPLHF
TGTGCCAGCAGTGAAGTAGGGAGTAATAATTCACCCCTCCACTTT
>many|TRBV3-1|-|TRBJ2-7
CASSQGLRSYEQYF
TGTGCCAGCAGCCAAGGCCTTCGGAGCTACGAGCAGTACTTC
>-|TRBV9|TRBD2|TRBJ2-7
CASSPGLAEHYEQYF
TGTGCCAGCAGCCCGGGACTAGCTGAACATTACGAGCAGTACTTC
>-|TRBV12-3/TRBV12-4|TRBD1|TRBJ2-7
CASSYRGPSPGEQYF
TGTGCCAGCAGCTACAGGGGGCCTTCACCGGGCGAGCAGTACTTC
>many|TRBV5-4|TRBD2|TRBJ2-1
CASSGSGGNEQFF
TGTGCCAGCAGCGGATCGGGGGGGAATGAGCAGTTCTTC
>many|TRBV9|-|TRBJ2-7
CASSVGGESSYEQYF
TGTGCCAGCAGCGTAGGGGGGGAAAGCTCCTACGAGCAGTACTTC
>many|TRBV11-3|-|TRBJ2-1
CASRGGGNEQFF
TGTGCCAGCAGGGGAGGGGGCAATGAGCAGTTCTTC
>many|TRBV15|-|TRBJ1-2
CATSRDRVGYGYTF
TGTGCCACCAGCAGAGATAGGGTTGGCTATGGCTACACCTTC
>many|TRBV2|-|TRBJ2-1
CASSDGRDFYYNEQFF
TGTGCCAGCAGTGATGGACGGGATTTCTACTACAATGAGCAGTTCTTC
>few|TRBV28|-|TRBJ2-1
CASSPQGQGRNEQFF
TGTGCCAGCAGTCCCCAGGGCCAGGGTAGGAATGAGCAGTTCTTC